A single sample is the source of the 32 T cell receptor beta chains below, sequenced in a study of T cell responses to AZD1222 COVID-19 vaccine. TCRdb's copy holds only in-frame clones and misses some; the assay was immunoSEQ multiplex PCR. Here the sample spans approximately 120,000 clones, roughly nine tenths being singletons. Specimen: peripheral blood, collected on day 0 of AZD1222 vaccination. Receptors originate from an adult in good health.

This rearrangement joins TRBV6-5 to TRBJ2-7, with a possible D match to TRBD1 (6 bases). The CDR3 sequence is 15 residues long. Per the germline V gene, CDR1 is MNHEY and CDR2 is SVGAGI. Trimming shortened V by 0 bases and J by 6 bases, and 15 bases separated the two germline ends. The CDR3 loop reads CASSYSGHGALEQYF. The CDR3 nucleotides read TGTGCCAGCAGTTACTCGGGACACGGAGCTCTCGAGCAGTACTTC.

This clone was seen just once. V usage is TRBV30 and J usage is TRBJ1-5; D gene uncertain. V lost 3 bases to trimming and J lost 10 bases, with 19 bases between them. This CDR3 comprises 14 residues. Germline V gene lookup returns CDR1 GTSNPN and CDR2 SVGIG (reference sequence). The CDR3 region has the DNA TGTGCCTGGAGCGCGGGTGGGGAGTTCTACCCCCAGCATTTT. It codes for CAWSAGGEFYPQHF.

This clone is a singleton in its sample. This chain uses TRBV6-5 with TRBJ1-4, with 7 bases lining up with TRBD1. The CDR3 runs to 15 residues. V shed 6 bases and J 4 bases; nucleotides not matched to a gene: 8. Germline V gene sequence: CDR1 MNHEY, CDR2 SVGAGI. The CDR3 loop is CASRTLDRDNEKLFF. DNA for the CDR3: TGTGCCAGCAGGACCCTAGACAGGGATAATGAAAAACTGTTTTTT.

The chain combines TRBV5-1 with TRBJ1-1, with no clear D. This CDR3 has 15 amino acids. Trimming took off 4 bases at V and 5 bases at J, with 18 bases between the two ends. The germline V gene encodes CDR1 SGHRS and CDR2 YFSETQ. The CDR3 sequence: CASSPGRGRWTEAFF. CDR3 nucleotides: TGCGCCAGCAGCCCGGGCCGAGGGAGGTGGACTGAAGCTTTCTTT.

The V call is TRBV5-6, the J call TRBJ2-5, with a weak D call TRBD2 (6 bases). Trimming shortened V by 3 bases and J by 5 bases, and 14 bases separated the two germline ends. Looked up from germline, CDR1 is SGHDT and CDR2 is YYEEEE. The CDR3 loop spans 14 amino acids. The CDR3 sequence is CASSSTLGGETQYF. The DNA for the CDR3 is TGTGCCAGCAGCTCAACCCTCGGAGGGGAGACCCAGTACTTC.

J is TRBJ1-2 and V is TRBV7-8; D ambiguous. The germline V and J ends were trimmed by 5 bases and 8 bases, with 24 bases remaining between them. The germline gives CDR1 SGHVS, CDR2 FQNEAQ. The CDR3 contains 16 residues. The chain's CDR3 is CASSPASRALVQGYTF. In DNA, the CDR3 is TGTGCCAGCAGCCCTGCCTCGCGGGCCTTGGTGCAAGGCTACACCTTC.

The chain couples TRBV19 to TRBJ1-2; D may be TRBD1 (5 bases). This CDR3 has 15 amino acids. Germline V gene lookup returns CDR1 LNHDA and CDR2 SQIVND (reference sequence). Trimming left V 4 bases short and J 6 bases short, with 18 bases between. CDR3 amino acids: CASSKGRDRPHGYTF. CDR3 sequence (DNA): TGTGCCAGTAGTAAGGGTCGAGACAGACCTCATGGCTACACCTTC.

This chain joins TRBV30 and TRBJ1-1; D is ambiguous. This CDR3 has 12 amino acids. The V and J ends lost 3 bases and 4 bases respectively, with 9 bases between them. Germline lookup yields CDR1 GTSNPN and CDR2 SVGIG (reference sequence). Here the CDR3 DNA reads TGTGCCTGGAGGAACCAGCTCACTGAAGCTTTCTTT. As protein: CAWRNQLTEAFF.

The chain carries TRBV7-9 and TRBJ1-4; D may be TRBD1 (6 bases). Per the germline V gene, CDR1 is SEHNR and CDR2 is FQNEAQ (reference sequence). This CDR3 contains 15 residues. V was clipped by 5 bases and J by 7 bases, with 17 bases between them. CDR3 DNA sequence: TGTGCCAGCAGCCCAACCAGGGGTATGGGTGAAAAACTGTTTTTT. This sequence encodes CASSPTRGMGEKLFF. Using reference TRBV7-9 and TRBJ1-4 for the parts outside the CDR3, the full variable domain is DTGVSQNPRHKITKRGQNVTFRCDPISEHNRLYWYRQTLGQGPEFLTYFQNEAQLEKSRLLSDRFSAERPKGSFSTLEIQRTEQGDSAMYLCASSPTRGMGEKLFFGSGTQLSVL.

V gene TRBV6-5 combines with J gene TRBJ1-4; the D is unclear. Germline V gene lookup returns CDR1 MNHEY and CDR2 SVGAGI. Deletions cut 6 bases from V and 3 bases from J, with 8 bases between. The CDR3 covers 13 residues. CDR3 sequence reads: CASSGGSNEKLFF. The CDR3 DNA is TGTGCCAGCAGCGGAGGGTCTAATGAAAAACTGTTTTTT.

The chain joins TRBV18 to TRBJ2-1; TRBD1 might be the D (5 bases). CDR1 is KGHSH, CDR2 LQKENI, per germline. The CDR3 spans 16 residues. Trimming shortened V by 3 bases and J by 3 bases, and 15 bases separated the two germline ends. The CDR3 nucleotides read TGTGCCAGCTCACCGCCCCCAGGGAAGGGCTACAATGAGCAGTTCTTC. Its protein is CASSPPPGKGYNEQFF.

CDR3 loop: CASSPGWDSPLHF. For the CDR3, the DNA is TGTGCCAGCAGTCCCGGGTGGGATTCACCCCTCCACTTT. The chain employs TRBV7-8 and TRBJ1-6; unclear D gene. CDR1 SGHVS and CDR2 FQNEAQ come from the germline V gene. The CDR3 runs to 13 residues. V shed 6 bases and J shed 8 bases, with 11 bases lying between them.

A note on this clone: A read error may account for a junction end that differs from germline. The chain is built from TRBV5-1 and TRBJ2-6; D is unclear. CDR1 is SGHRS and CDR2 is YFSETQ in the germline V gene. This CDR3 is 13 amino acids long. The CDR3 DNA sequence: TGCGCCAGCAGCTTCTCTGGGGTCAACGTCCTGACTTTC. This sequence encodes CASSFSGVNVLTF. The entire variable domain, with the rest obtained from reference TRBV5-1 and TRBJ2-6, is as follows: KAGVTQTPRYLIKTRGQQVTLSCSPISGHRSVSWYQQTPGQGLQFLFEYFSETQRNKGNFPGRFSGRQFSNSRSEMNVSTLELGDSALYLCASSFSGVNVLTFGAGSRLTVL.

This chain joins TRBV21-1 and TRBJ1-5. TRBV21-1 is listed as a pseudogene. The CDR3 totals 13 residues. The CDR3 protein is CASYDPGGQPQHF. The DNA of the CDR3 is TGTGCCAGCTATGACCCCGGGGGTCAGCCCCAGCATTTT.

The J gene is TRBJ2-7, the V gene TRBV3-1 (or the pseudogene TRBV3-2); 7 positions agree with TRBD2. J gave up 4 bases and V 1 base, and 7 bases lay outside the gene matches. Germline V gene lookup returns CDR1 LGHDT and CDR2 YNNKEL (reference sequence). CDR3 length: 15 amino acids. The DNA for the CDR3 is TGTGCCAGCAGCCAAGGTCGGACTAGTATATACGAGCAGTACTTC. Protein sequence: CASSQGRTSIYEQYF.

The chain couples TRBV30 to TRBJ1-2, with unresolved D. The germline V gene encodes CDR1 GTSNPN and CDR2 SVGIG (reference sequence). This CDR3 region has 11 residues. V dropped 0 bases and J dropped 11 bases, with 10 bases sitting between them. This CDR3 is CAWSVPGFYTF. The CDR3 DNA reads TGTGCCTGGAGTGTACCAGGTTTTTACACCTTC.

This sequence joins TRBV20-1 and TRBJ1-6; perhaps TRBD1 as D (5 bases). The CDR3 totals 13 residues. With 3 bases removed from V and 10 bases from J, the gap between germline ends came to 13 bases. CDR1 DFQATT and CDR2 SNEGSKA come from the germline V gene (reference sequence). CDR3 nucleotides: TGCAGTGCTAGTCCAATAGGACACTCACCCCTCCACTTT. Translating it yields CSASPIGHSPLHF.

The rearrangement links TRBV7-9 to TRBJ1-2, with D tentatively TRBD1 (5 bases). The V end was cut by 5 bases, the J end by 4 bases, with 14 bases between. This CDR3 is built from 14 residues. Looked up from germline, CDR1 is SEHNR and CDR2 is FQNEAQ (reference sequence). In DNA, the CDR3 is TGTGCCAGCAGCCCCCGGGTGGGGGGCTATGGCTACACCTTC. Amino acids: CASSPRVGGYGYTF.

The rearrangement links TRBV5-6 to TRBJ1-6, with TRBD1 as a possible D gene (6 bases). CDR1 and CDR2 (germline): SGHDT, YYEEEE. The CDR3 runs 16 residues. Trimming left V 4 bases short and J 6 bases short, with 17 bases between. CDR3 sequence: CASSRDIGTLNSPLHF. The DNA of the CDR3 is TGTGCCAGCAGCCGAGACATCGGGACACTTAATTCACCCCTCCACTTT.

The chain recombines TRBV4-1 with TRBJ1-4; unclear D gene. Germline CDR1 and CDR2: MGHRA and YSYEKL. CDR3 length: 15 residues. Trimming removed 5 bases from V and 6 bases from J, with 16 bases in between. CDR3 amino acids: CASSIRTASYEKLFF. The CDR3 coding sequence is TGCGCCAGCAGCATTCGGACGGCTAGTTATGAAAAACTGTTTTTT.

The chain recombines TRBV19 with TRBJ1-2; TRBD1 is a possible D gene (6 bases). CDR1 is LNHDA, CDR2 SQIVND, per germline (reference sequence). V gave up 4 bases and J gave up 5 bases, with 17 bases separating them. The CDR3 contains 15 residues. The CDR3 is CASSKVEGGTYGYTF. DNA for the CDR3: TGTGCCAGTAGTAAAGTTGAGGGGGGCACGTATGGCTACACCTTC.

This clone was recorded a few times. The genes are TRBV10-2 and TRBJ1-2, with 8 bases lining up with TRBD1. The V gene's germline CDR1 is WSHSY and CDR2 SAAADI. CDR3 length: 13 amino acids. Losses at the gene ends were 3 bases for V and 8 bases for J; bases not matched to a gene: 5. The CDR3 DNA is TGCGCCAGCAGTGACCCTGGGGACAGGGGCTACACCTTC. Protein: CASSDPGDRGYTF.

The chain couples TRBV4-1 to TRBJ1-5; TRBD1 aligns across 11 bases. CDR3 size: 16 residues. V was pared by 2 bases and J by 6 bases, with 6 bases of the junction left unmatched. The germline gives CDR1 MGHRA, CDR2 YSYEKL. CDR3 protein: CASSQTGTGGVQPQHF. CDR3 in DNA: TGCGCCAGCAGCCAAACCGGGACAGGGGGTGTTCAGCCCCAGCATTTT.

The DNA for the CDR3 is TGCGCCAGCAGCCCGAGGGGGGGCGGGAGAAACATTCAGTACTTC. Translating gives CASSPRGGGRNIQYF. The chain carries TRBV5-1 and TRBJ2-4; D perhaps matches TRBD2 (7 bases). Trimming took 4 bases from V and 6 from J, leaving 17 bases between them. The CDR3 is 15 residues long. CDR1 SGHRS and CDR2 YFSETQ come from the germline V gene.

The chain joins TRBV6-2 or TRBV6-3 to TRBJ1-5; 7 positions match TRBD1. Germline-derived CDR1 and CDR2 are MNHEY and SVGEGT. This CDR3 comprises 19 residues. Losses at the gene ends were 0 bases for V and 2 bases for J; bases not matched to a gene: 13. DNA for the CDR3: TGTGCCAGCAGTTACTCGTTAGAACAGGGGTCCTTTGGCAATCAGCCCCAGCATTTT. The encoded protein is CASSYSLEQGSFGNQPQHF.

This rearrangement joins TRBV6-2 or TRBV6-3 to TRBJ1-1; D is unclear. V lost 2 bases and J lost 5, with 6 bases in between. Germline lookup yields CDR1 MNHEY and CDR2 SVGEGT. This CDR3 spans 12 amino acids. CDR3 in amino acids: CASSYLLTEAFF. CDR3 in DNA: TGTGCCAGCAGTTACCTCTTGACTGAAGCTTTCTTT.

This chain links TRBV19 with TRBJ1-6; 9 positions agree with TRBD1. The CDR3 extends over 14 amino acids. CDR1 LNHDA and CDR2 SQIVND come from the germline V gene (reference sequence). Germline trimming cut 6 bases from V and 13 bases from J; bases unmatched to any gene: 10. In DNA, the CDR3 is TGTGCCAGTAGGCGGGACAGGGAGAGTTATCCCCTCCACTTT. It specifies CASRRDRESYPLHF.

The chain joins TRBV11-2 to TRBJ1-1, with a possible D match to TRBD1 (5 bases). V was cut by 5 bases and J by 5 bases, with 15 bases left in between. The CDR3 covers 14 residues. Germline V gene sequence: CDR1 SGHAT, CDR2 FQNNGV. The CDR3 reads CASSHRGVDTEAFF. The CDR3 nucleotides read TGTGCCAGCAGCCATAGAGGGGTGGATACTGAAGCTTTCTTT.

The CDR3 region has the DNA TGTGCCAGCAGCTTGTGGGTTAATGAAAAACTGTTTTTT. It translates to CASSLWVNEKLFF. This rearrangement joins TRBV5-5 to TRBJ1-4; D not certain. CDR3 size: 13 residues. The germline V and J ends were trimmed by 1 base and 4 bases, with 5 bases remaining between them. Germline V CDR1 and CDR2: SGHKS, YYEKEE (reference sequence).

The chain is built from TRBV10-3 and TRBJ2-1; 10 positions agree with TRBD2. The germline gives CDR1 ENHRY, CDR2 SYGVKD. This CDR3 has 15 residues. Trimming removed 7 bases from V and 6 bases from J; junction bases left unmatched: 9. The CDR3 reads CAITKGLAEPNEQFF. The DNA of the CDR3 is TGTGCCATCACCAAAGGACTAGCGGAACCCAATGAGCAGTTCTTC.

This sequence joins TRBV6-5 and TRBJ2-1, with 12 positions matching TRBD2. Trimming at V came to 6 bases and at J to 3 bases, leaving 3 bases not matched to a gene. CDR1 is MNHEY, CDR2 SVGAGI, per germline. CDR3 length: 15 residues. The CDR3 region is CASRTGLAGYNEQFF. CDR3 coding DNA: TGTGCCAGCAGGACGGGACTAGCGGGCTACAATGAGCAGTTCTTC.

CDR3 sequence reads: CASSLPRDSLSGNTIYF. In DNA form, the CDR3 reads TGTGCCAGCAGCTTACCGCGGGACAGCCTCTCTGGAAACACCATATATTTT. The rearrangement uses TRBV7-9 and TRBJ1-3; 7 bases align to TRBD1. CDR3 length: 17 residues. V was pared by 2 bases and J by 0 bases, with 7 bases of the junction left unmatched. The germline CDR1 and CDR2 sequences are SEHNR and FQNEAQ (reference sequence).